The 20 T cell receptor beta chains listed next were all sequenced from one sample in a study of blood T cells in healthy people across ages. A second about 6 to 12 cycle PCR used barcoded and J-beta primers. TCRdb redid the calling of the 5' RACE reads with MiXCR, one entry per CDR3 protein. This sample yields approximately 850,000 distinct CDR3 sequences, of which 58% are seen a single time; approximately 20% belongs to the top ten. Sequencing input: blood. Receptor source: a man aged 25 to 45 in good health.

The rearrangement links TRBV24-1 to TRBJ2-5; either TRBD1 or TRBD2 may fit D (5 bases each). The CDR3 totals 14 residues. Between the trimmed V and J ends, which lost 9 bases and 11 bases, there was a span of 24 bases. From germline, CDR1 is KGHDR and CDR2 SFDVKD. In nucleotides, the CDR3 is TGTGCCACCTGTTACGGGGACGGACATTTAGAGCAGTACTTC. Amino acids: CATCYGDGHLEQYF.

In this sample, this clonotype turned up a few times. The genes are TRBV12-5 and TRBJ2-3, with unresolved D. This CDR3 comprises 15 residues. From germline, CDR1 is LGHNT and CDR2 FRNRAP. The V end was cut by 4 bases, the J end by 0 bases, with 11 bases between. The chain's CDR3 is CASGSTGRSTDTQYF. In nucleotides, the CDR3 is TGTGCTAGTGGTTCAACGGGTCGTAGCACAGATACGCAGTATTTT.

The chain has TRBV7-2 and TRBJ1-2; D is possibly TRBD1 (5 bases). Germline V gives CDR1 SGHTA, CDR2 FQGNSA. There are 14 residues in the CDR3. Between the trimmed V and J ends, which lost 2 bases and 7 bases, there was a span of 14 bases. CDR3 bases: TGTGCCAGCAGCTTAACGGGGCAGGTTACTGGCTACACCTTC. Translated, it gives CASSLTGQVTGYTF.

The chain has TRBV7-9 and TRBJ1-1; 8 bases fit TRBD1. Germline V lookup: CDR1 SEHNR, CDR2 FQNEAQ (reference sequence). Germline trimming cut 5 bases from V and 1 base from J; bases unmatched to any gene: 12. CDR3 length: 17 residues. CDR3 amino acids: CASSKPRDRSGNTEAFF. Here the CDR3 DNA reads TGTGCCAGCAGCAAACCCCGGGACAGGTCTGGGAACACTGAAGCTTTCTTT.

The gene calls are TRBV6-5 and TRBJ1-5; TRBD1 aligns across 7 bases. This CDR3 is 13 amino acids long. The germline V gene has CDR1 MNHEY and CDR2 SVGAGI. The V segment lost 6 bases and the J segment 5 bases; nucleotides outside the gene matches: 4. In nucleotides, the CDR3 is TGTGCCAGCAGACTAACAGGGGATCAGCCCCAGCATTTT. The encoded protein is CASRLTGDQPQHF.

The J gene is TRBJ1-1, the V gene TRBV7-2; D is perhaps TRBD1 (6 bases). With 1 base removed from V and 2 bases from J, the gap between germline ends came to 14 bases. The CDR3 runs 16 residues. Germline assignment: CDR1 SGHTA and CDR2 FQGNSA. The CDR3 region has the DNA TGTGCCAGCAGCTTAGTTGGGGGGCTGGGCAACACTGAAGCTTTCTTT. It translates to CASSLVGGLGNTEAFF.

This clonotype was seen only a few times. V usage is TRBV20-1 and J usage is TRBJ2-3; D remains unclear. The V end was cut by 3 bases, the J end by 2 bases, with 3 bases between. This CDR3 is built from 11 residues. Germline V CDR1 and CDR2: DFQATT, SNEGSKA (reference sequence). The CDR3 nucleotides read TGCAGTGCTAGGAACACAGATACGCAGTATTTT. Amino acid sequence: CSARNTDTQYF.

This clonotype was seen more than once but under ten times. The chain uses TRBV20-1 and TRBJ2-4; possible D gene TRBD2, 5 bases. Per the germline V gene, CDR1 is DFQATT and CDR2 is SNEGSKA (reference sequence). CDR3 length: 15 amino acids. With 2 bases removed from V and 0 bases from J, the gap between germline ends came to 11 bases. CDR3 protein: CSARPAGLAKNIQYF. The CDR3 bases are TGCAGTGCTAGACCCGCGGGCCTAGCCAAAAACATTCAGTACTTC.

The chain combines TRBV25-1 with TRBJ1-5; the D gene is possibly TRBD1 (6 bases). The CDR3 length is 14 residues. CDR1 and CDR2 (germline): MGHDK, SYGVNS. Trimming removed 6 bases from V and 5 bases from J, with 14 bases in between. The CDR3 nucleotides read TGTGCCAGCAGGGATTCAGGGGAGTATCAGCCCCAGCATTTT. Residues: CASRDSGEYQPQHF.

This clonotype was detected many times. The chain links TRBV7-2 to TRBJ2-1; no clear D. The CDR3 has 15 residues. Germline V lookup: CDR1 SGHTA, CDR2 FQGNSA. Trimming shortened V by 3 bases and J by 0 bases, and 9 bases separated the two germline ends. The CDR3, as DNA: TGTGCCAGCAGCTTGACTCCCAGCTCCTACAATGAGCAGTTCTTC. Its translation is CASSLTPSSYNEQFF. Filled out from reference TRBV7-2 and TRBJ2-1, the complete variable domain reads GAGVSQSPSNKVTEKGKDVELRCDPISGHTALYWYRQSLGQGLEFLIYFQGNSAPDKSGLPSDRFSAERTGGSVSTLTIQRTQQEDSAVYLCASSLTPSSYNEQFFGPGTRLTVL.

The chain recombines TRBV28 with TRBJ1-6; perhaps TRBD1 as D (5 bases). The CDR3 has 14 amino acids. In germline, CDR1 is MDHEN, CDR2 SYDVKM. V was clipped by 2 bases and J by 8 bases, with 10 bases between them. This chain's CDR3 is CASSLGEGDSPLHF. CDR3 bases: TGTGCCAGCAGTTTAGGAGAAGGGGATTCACCCCTCCACTTT.

CDR3 amino acids: CSATHWIAGGPSSYEQYF. CDR3 sequence (DNA): TGCAGTGCTACCCATTGGATAGCGGGAGGGCCTAGTTCCTACGAGCAGTACTTC. The rearrangement links TRBV20-1 to TRBJ2-7, with 11 bases matching TRBD2. The CDR3 length is 18 residues. Germline CDR1 reads DFQATT; CDR2 reads SNEGSKA (reference sequence). V was pared by 4 bases and J by 1 base, with 15 bases of the junction left unmatched.

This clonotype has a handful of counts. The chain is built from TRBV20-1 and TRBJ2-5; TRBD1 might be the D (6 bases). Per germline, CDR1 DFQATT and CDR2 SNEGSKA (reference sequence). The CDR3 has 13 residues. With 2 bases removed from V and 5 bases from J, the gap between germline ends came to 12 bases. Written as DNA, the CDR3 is TGCAGTGCTAGAAGGGGGAGTCGGGAGACCCAGTACTTC. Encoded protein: CSARRGSRETQYF.

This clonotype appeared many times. CDR3 sequence (DNA): TGCGCCAGCAGCTTGGGGACTAGCGGGGAGACCCAGTACTTC. This gives the protein CASSLGTSGETQYF. The chain employs TRBV5-1 and TRBJ2-5; 11 bases agree with TRBD2. Germline V gives CDR1 SGHRS, CDR2 YFSETQ. The CDR3 totals 14 residues. V gave up 0 bases and J gave up 5 bases; unmatched junction bases: 0.

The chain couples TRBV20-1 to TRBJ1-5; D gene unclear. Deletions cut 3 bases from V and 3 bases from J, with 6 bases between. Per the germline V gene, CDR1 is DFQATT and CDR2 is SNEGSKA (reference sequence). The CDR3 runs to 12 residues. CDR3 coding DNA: TGCAGTGCTAGTATCCTCAATCAGCCCCAGCATTTT. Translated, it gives CSASILNQPQHF.

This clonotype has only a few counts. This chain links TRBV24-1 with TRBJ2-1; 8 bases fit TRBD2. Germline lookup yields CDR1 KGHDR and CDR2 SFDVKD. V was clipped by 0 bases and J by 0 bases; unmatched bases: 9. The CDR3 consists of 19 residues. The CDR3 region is CATSDLPGGAANSYNEQFF. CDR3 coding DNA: TGTGCCACCAGTGATTTGCCCGGGGGGGCGGCCAACTCCTACAATGAGCAGTTCTTC.

Written as DNA, the CDR3 is TGTGCCACCAGTGAGAAGGGACAGGCCCAGTTCTTC. Protein: CATSEKGQAQFF. V usage is TRBV24-1 and J usage is TRBJ2-1; 8 nucleotides match TRBD1. This CDR3 has 12 amino acids. V lost 4 bases to trimming and J lost 13 bases; unmatched junction nucleotides: 5. The germline gives CDR1 KGHDR, CDR2 SFDVKD.

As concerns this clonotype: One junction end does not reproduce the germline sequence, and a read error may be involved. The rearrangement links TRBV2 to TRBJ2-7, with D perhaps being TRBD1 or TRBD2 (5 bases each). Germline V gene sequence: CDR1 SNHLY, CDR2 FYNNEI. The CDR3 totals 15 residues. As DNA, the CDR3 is TGTGCCTGCAGAGAGGGGCTAACGATAAACTACGAGCAGTACTTC. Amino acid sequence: CACREGLTINYEQYF. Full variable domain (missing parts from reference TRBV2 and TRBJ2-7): EPEVTQTPSHQVTQMGQEVILRCVPISNHLYFYWYRQILGQKVEFLVSFYNNEISEKSEIFDDQFSVERPDGSNFTLKIRSTKLEDSAMYFCACREGLTINYEQYFGPGTRLTVT.

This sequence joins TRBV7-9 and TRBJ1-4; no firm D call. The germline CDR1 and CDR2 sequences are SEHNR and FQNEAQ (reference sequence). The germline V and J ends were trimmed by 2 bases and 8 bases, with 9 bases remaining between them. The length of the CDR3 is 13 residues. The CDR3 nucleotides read TGTGCCAGCAGCTTAACTGCGGGCGAAAAACTGTTTTTT. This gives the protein CASSLTAGEKLFF.

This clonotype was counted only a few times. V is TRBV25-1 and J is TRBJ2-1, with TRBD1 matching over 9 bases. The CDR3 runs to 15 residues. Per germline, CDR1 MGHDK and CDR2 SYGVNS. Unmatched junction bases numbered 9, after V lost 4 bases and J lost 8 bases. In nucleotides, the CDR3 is TGTGCCAGCAGTGGATACCGGGACAGGGATGATGAGCAGTTCTTC. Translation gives CASSGYRDRDDEQFF.